This T cell receptor beta chain was identified in a study of spatial heterogeneity in lung cancer. As for the study in general: Among detected sequences, beta-chain ones consistently exceeded alpha-chain ones in number. Study results and caveats: The appearance of ubiquitous expanded tumor TCRs in blood was greater at resection than follow-up.

Unique molecular identifiers, one per molecule, were present on every TCR cDNA molecule. In TCRdb, the 5' RACE reads were re-called with MiXCR into one record per CDR3 protein. There are about 95,000 distinct CDR3 sequences in the sample; over 8.5% occur only once, and 6.9% lies in the top ten. This clonotype has only a few counts. The antigen remains undetermined. V gave up 3 bases and J gave up 12 bases, with 15 bases separating them. The length of the CDR3 is 14 residues. CDR1 LGHDT and CDR2 YNNKEL come from the germline V gene (reference sequence). Time point given: sample taken at primary tumor resection. Without sorting, whole RNA was sequenced from tumor, nontumor lung or frozen PBMC. A total of approximately 69 untreated early-stage non-small cell lung cancer patients served as donors.

The sequence was obtained from a male donor with early-stage non-small cell lung cancer. The chain uses TRBV3-1 and TRBJ1-6, with D tentatively TRBD1 (5 bases). The sequences come from PBMCs, collected at surgery. The CDR3 here is CASSQGYGGGPLHF. CDR3 in DNA: TGTGCCAGCAGCCAGGGGTATGGCGGGGGACCCCTCCACTTT.